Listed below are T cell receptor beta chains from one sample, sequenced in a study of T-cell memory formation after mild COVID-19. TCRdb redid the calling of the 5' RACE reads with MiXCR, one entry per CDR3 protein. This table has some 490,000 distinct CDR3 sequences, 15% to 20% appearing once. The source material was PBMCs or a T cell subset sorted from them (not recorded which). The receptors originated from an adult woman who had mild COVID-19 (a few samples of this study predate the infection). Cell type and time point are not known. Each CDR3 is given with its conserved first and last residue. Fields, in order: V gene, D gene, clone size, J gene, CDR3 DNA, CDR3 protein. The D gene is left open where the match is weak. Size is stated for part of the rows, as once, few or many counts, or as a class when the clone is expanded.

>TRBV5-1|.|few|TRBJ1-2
TGCGCCAGCAGCCCAACAACATATGGCTACACCTTC
CASSPTTYGYTF
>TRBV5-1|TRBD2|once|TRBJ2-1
TGCGCCAGCAGCTCGCCTAGCGGGAGGCAGGGCGAGCAGTTCTTC
CASSSPSGRQGEQFF
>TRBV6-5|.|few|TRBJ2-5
TGTGCCAGCAGTTACTCGGCTCGGGGAGAAGGGACCCAGTACTTC
CASSYSARGEGTQYF
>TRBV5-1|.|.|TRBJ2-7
TGCGCCAGCAGCTTGGCTGGGGAGCACGAGCAGTACTTC
CASSLAGEHEQYF
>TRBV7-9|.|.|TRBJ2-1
TGTGCCAGCAGCCCCCGGGACTACAATGAGCAGTTCTTC
CASSPRDYNEQFF
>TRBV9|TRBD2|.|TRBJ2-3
TGTGCCAGCAGCGGACGTAGCGGGACTAGCACAGATACGCAGTATTTT
CASSGRSGTSTDTQYF
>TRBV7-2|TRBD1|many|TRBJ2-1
TGTGCCAGCAGCTTCTATCGGTCAGGGGGCAATGAGCAGTTCTTC
CASSFYRSGGNEQFF
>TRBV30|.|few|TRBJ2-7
TGTGCCTGGAGTGTACGGGCAGAATACTCCTACGAGCAGTACTTC
CAWSVRAEYSYEQYF
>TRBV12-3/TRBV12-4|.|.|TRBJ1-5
TGTGCCAGCAGCGCCATACTCGGGGGGCTACTTGGCAATCAGCCCCAGCATTTT
CASSAILGGLLGNQPQHF
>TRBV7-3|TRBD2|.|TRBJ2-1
TGTGCCAGCAGCATGACTAGCGGCCCCCCCGGAAGTGAGCAGTTCTTC
CASSMTSGPPGSEQFF
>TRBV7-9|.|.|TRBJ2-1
TGTGCCAGCAGCCCCCATGGAGCGGTGTACAATGAGCAGTTCTTC
CASSPHGAVYNEQFF
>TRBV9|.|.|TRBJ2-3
TGTGCCAGCAGCGTGGCGGGGTTCGCAGATACGCAGTATTTT
CASSVAGFADTQYF
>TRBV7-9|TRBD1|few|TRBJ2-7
TGTGCCAGCAGCTTAGCCCCGAACAGGGGGCAAGAGCAGTACTTC
CASSLAPNRGQEQYF
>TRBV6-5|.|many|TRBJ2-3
TGTGCCAGCAAAAGGGGCCCGATCGGTACGCAGTATTTT
CASKRGPIGTQYF
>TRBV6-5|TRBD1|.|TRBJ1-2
TGTGCCAGCAGTCGGCCAGGGGGGCATCTCTATGGCTACACCTTC
CASSRPGGHLYGYTF
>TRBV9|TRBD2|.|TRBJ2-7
TGTGCCAGCAGCCCATCGGGGCGGGGGGGCTACGAGCAGTACTTC
CASSPSGRGGYEQYF